The present TCR beta chain was sequenced within a study of glioma-infiltrating T cells after dendritic cell vaccination. Study-wide context: Dendritic cell vaccine was injected intradermally three times, biweekly. General study points: TCR clonality showed no direct relationship with survival.

Regarding this clone: What it recognizes is unknown.

This CDR3 comprises 18 residues. Germline V CDR1 and CDR2: SGHTA, FQGNSA. Trimming cost V 4 bases and J 10 bases; bases outside gene matches: 24. Method: immunoSEQ multiplex PCR; TCRdb's copy keeps in-frame clones and lacks some. The table includes tens of thousands of clones, over 75% detected once. Patients had residual fresh-frozen tumor tissue and more than two years of survival data. This TCR derives from a human donor with glioblastoma. V is TRBV7-2 and J is TRBJ1-1; 7 nucleotides agree with TRBD1. The specimen comprised blood, sampled before dendritic cell vaccination. Here the CDR3 reads CASSSLIPGQLIKQRAFF. CDR3 in DNA: TGTGCCAGCAGCTCCCTAATTCCGGGACAGCTGATAAAACAGAGAGCTTTCTTT.